The TCR beta chain under discussion was sequenced for a study of cytomegalovirus exposure and HLA in healthy donors. General study points: Per a later analysis, 15,000 to 20,000 TCR beta sequences showed association with HLA alleles at 0.05 false discovery rate. Rarity marked most TCR sequences, yet some public TCRs occurred in many donors.

Of note for this clone: Its matching antigen is unknown. At one of its ends the junction is not consistent with the germline gene, which may arise from a read error.

In nominal health when sampled, donors likely had unrecorded immune exposures nonetheless. 60 Vbeta and 13 Jbeta primers were used in PCR. Sequencing was performed with immunoSEQ multiplex PCR; in TCRdb, only in-frame clones are kept and a portion is missing. Of 200,000 or so clones listed, roughly 74% are singletons. Source material: PBMCs. The TCR originated in a woman in her twenties or thirties in good health and CMV-seropositive.

CDR3 region: CASRLGMGRNPEAFF. CDR3 nucleotide sequence: TGCGCCAGCAGGTTAGGAATGGGCAGGAACCCTGAAGCTTTCTTT. This sequence joins TRBV5-1 and TRBJ1-1; D not certain. CDR1 is SGHRS, CDR2 YFSETQ, per germline. The CDR3 is made up of 15 amino acids.